Sequencing of this T cell receptor beta chain was carried out in a study of shared clonotypes between healthy human individuals. Study-level results: Limitation of the genetic and exposure-history diversity represented came from the few donors.

CD45RO-negative, CCR7-selected cells formed the naive CD8 fraction, which excluded terminally differentiated effector memory CD45RA+ cells. Donors included only healthy HIV-negative adults lacking recent acute infections or vaccinations. The repertoire was sequenced with immunoSEQ multiplex PCR; TCRdb's copy has only in-frame clones and lacks some. The table shows under 1 million clones, with approximately 92% occurring only once. Concerning this clone: Antigen unknown.

The sample consisted of naive CD8+ T cells sorted from blood. This receptor was obtained from a man aged 25 to 45 in good health.

The CDR3 reads CASSPQGTGYTF. For the CDR3, the DNA is TGTGCCAGCAGCCCTCAGGGAACCGGCTACACCTTC. The chain is built from TRBV6-5 and TRBJ1-2, with a tentative D call TRBD1 (5 bases). The V end was cut by 6 bases, the J end by 8 bases, with 13 bases between. This CDR3 comprises 12 residues. Germline V gene sequence: CDR1 MNHEY, CDR2 SVGAGI.